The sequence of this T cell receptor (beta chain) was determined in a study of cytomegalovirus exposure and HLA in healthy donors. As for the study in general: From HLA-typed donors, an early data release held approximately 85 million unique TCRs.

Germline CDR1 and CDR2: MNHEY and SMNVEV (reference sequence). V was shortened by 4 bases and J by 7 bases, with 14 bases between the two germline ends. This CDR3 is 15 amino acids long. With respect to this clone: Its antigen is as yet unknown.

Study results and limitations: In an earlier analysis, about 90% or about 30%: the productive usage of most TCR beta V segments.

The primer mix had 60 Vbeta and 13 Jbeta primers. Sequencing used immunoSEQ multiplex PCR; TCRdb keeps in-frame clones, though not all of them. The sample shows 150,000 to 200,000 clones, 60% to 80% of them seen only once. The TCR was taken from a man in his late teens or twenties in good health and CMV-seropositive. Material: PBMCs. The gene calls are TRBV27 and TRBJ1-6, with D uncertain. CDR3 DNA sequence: TGTGCCAGCAGTTCTGGGTCAGGCGTCAATTCACCCCTCCACTTT. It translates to CASSSGSGVNSPLHF.